Shown below are 32 T cell receptor beta chains from a single sample sequenced in a study of cytomegalovirus exposure and HLA in healthy donors. Profiling relied on immunoSEQ multiplex PCR, and the TCRdb table lists in-frame clones only, not all of them. The sample lists 100,000 to 120,000 clones, 90% to 97% occurring once. Sequencing was done on a sample of PBMCs. All receptors derive from a woman aged 18-29 years in good health and CMV-seronegative.

J is TRBJ2-4 and V is TRBV10-3; maybe TRBD1 (6 bases). There are 15 residues in the CDR3. Germline V gives CDR1 ENHRY, CDR2 SYGVKD. Deletions cut 4 bases from V and 0 bases from J, with 10 bases between. As DNA, the CDR3 is TGTGCCATCAGTGCCGGACAGATAGCCAAAAACATTCAGTACTTC. Its translation: CAISAGQIAKNIQYF.

The chain has TRBV7-9 and TRBJ2-3, with 10 bases identical to TRBD2. Looked up from germline, CDR1 is SEHNR and CDR2 is FQNEAQ (reference sequence). This CDR3 has 16 amino acids. V was pared by 3 bases and J by 4 bases, with 7 bases of the junction left unmatched. The CDR3 region is CASSLGTSEAPDTQYF. CDR3 DNA: TGTGCCAGCAGCTTGGGGACTAGCGAGGCCCCAGATACGCAGTATTTT.

The chain recombines TRBV4-1 with TRBJ2-5; TRBD2 is a possible D gene (5 bases). The CDR3 is made up of 14 amino acids. V was trimmed by 2 bases and J by 2 bases, leaving 9 bases between them. Germline V CDR1 and CDR2: MGHRA, YSYEKL. CDR3 residues: CASSQRGSQETQYF. DNA for the CDR3: TGCGCCAGCAGCCAACGGGGTTCTCAAGAGACCCAGTACTTC.

CDR3 sequence (DNA): TGTGCCAGTAGTACGACGGGGGGCCAAGAGACCCAGTACTTC. It specifies CASSTTGGQETQYF. J is TRBJ2-5 and V is TRBV19; 7 positions match TRBD2. V was clipped by 4 bases and J by 1 base; unmatched bases: 3. Looked up from germline, CDR1 is LNHDA and CDR2 is SQIVND (reference sequence). This CDR3 is built from 14 residues.

This chain joins TRBV11-2 and TRBJ1-4, with D unclear. Trimming shortened V by 1 base and J by 0 bases, and 6 bases separated the two germline ends. Germline values: CDR1 SGHAT, CDR2 FQNNGV. The CDR3 is made up of 15 amino acids. CDR3 loop: CASSLGRTTNEKLFF. The CDR3, as DNA: TGTGCCAGCAGCTTAGGCAGAACAACTAATGAAAAACTGTTTTTT.

The chain recombines TRBV6-5 with TRBJ2-5; D is possibly TRBD1 (6 bases). The V and J ends lost 2 bases and 5 bases respectively, with 15 bases between them. Germline-derived CDR1 and CDR2 are MNHEY and SVGAGI. The CDR3 loop spans 15 amino acids. CDR3 nucleotide sequence: TGTGCCAGCAGTTACCGCAGGGGCCAGCGGGAGACCCAGTACTTC. Residues: CASSYRRGQRETQYF.

The rearrangement links TRBV28 to TRBJ2-7; no clear D gene. The CDR3 has 12 residues. Germline CDR1 MDHEN, CDR2 SYDVKM. Trimming cost V 1 base and J 4 bases, with 5 bases left between them. CDR3 DNA sequence: TGTGCCAGCAGTTTATACGGTTACGAGCAGTACTTC. Translated, it gives CASSLYGYEQYF.

The chain carries TRBV5-6 and TRBJ2-5; D unclear. Germline lookup yields CDR1 SGHDT and CDR2 YYEEEE. The CDR3 loop spans 15 amino acids. Trimming left V 3 bases short and J 5 bases short, with 17 bases between. CDR3 DNA: TGTGCCAGCAGCTACCGGCGGCAGCCCTCCGAGACCCAGTACTTC. Protein: CASSYRRQPSETQYF.

The CDR3 loop is CASSFADTQYF. The CDR3 DNA follows: TGTGCCAGCAGCTTCGCAGATACGCAGTATTTT. The gene calls are TRBV5-6 and TRBJ2-3; D remains unclear. V shed 2 bases and J shed 4 bases, with 2 bases lying between them. In germline, CDR1 is SGHDT, CDR2 YYEEEE. The CDR3 has 11 amino acids.

This chain uses TRBV21-1 with TRBJ2-7; TRBD2 is the table's D call, not checked against the DNA. TRBV21-1 is a pseudogene locus. This CDR3 has 16 amino acids. The chain's CDR3 is CASSKVKRDPIYEQYF. Written as DNA, the CDR3 is TGTGCCAGCAGCAAAGTCAAGCGGGACCCCATATACGAGCAGTACTTC.

A single count supports this clone. The chain is built from TRBV4-1 and TRBJ2-1, with 8 bases aligning to TRBD2. V lost 1 base and J lost 4; bases outside the gene matches: 9. The germline V gene encodes CDR1 MGHRA and CDR2 YSYEKL. This CDR3 has 17 amino acids. The DNA for the CDR3 is TGCGCCAGCAGCCAAGTTCCCGGCGGGGGGACATACAATGAGCAGTTCTTC. Translated: CASSQVPGGGTYNEQFF.

The J gene is TRBJ1-4, the V gene TRBV6-1; possible D gene TRBD1, 6 bases. The CDR3 spans 15 residues. Trimming took off 5 bases at V and 8 bases at J, with 18 bases between the two ends. The germline V gene encodes CDR1 MNHNS and CDR2 SASEGT. The DNA of the CDR3 is TGTGCCAGCAGTCGCGAGACAGGCCCGTGGGAAAAACTGTTTTTT. It encodes CASSRETGPWEKLFF.

This rearrangement joins TRBV9 to TRBJ2-7; 12 nucleotides align to TRBD1. The V segment lost 2 bases and the J segment 0 bases; nucleotides outside the gene matches: 3. From germline, CDR1 is SGDLS and CDR2 YYNGEE. This CDR3 is built from 16 residues. CDR3 amino acids: CASSVGTGGPSYEQYF. In DNA form, the CDR3 reads TGTGCCAGCAGCGTTGGGACAGGGGGCCCCTCCTACGAGCAGTACTTC.

The chain links TRBV27 to TRBJ2-5; D possibly corresponds to TRBD2 (6 bases). Trimming cost V 3 bases and J 5 bases, with 10 bases left between them. The CDR3 sequence is 13 residues long. Germline CDR1 MNHEY, CDR2 SMNVEV (reference sequence). The CDR3 reads CASSLRRGETQYF. In DNA form, the CDR3 reads TGTGCCAGCAGTTTGCGTCGGGGGGAGACCCAGTACTTC.

This clone has just one count. The gene calls are TRBV7-2 and TRBJ1-2, with D tentatively TRBD1 (6 bases). Germline assignment: CDR1 SGHTA and CDR2 FQGNSA. The CDR3 is made up of 15 amino acids. The V gene lost 3 bases and the J gene lost 4 bases, with 15 bases spanning the gap. As DNA, the CDR3 is TGTGCCAGCAGCTTCGAGGGGGGGCGCGGCTATGGCTACACCTTC. Translating gives CASSFEGGRGYGYTF.

The rearrangement joins TRBV29-1 to TRBJ2-2, with D perhaps matching TRBD1 (5 bases). This CDR3 region has 12 residues. The V gene's germline CDR1 is SQVTM and CDR2 ANQGSEA. The germline V and J ends were trimmed by 5 bases and 6 bases, with 10 bases remaining between them. CDR3 amino acids: CSVKGFPGELFF. CDR3 sequence (DNA): TGCAGCGTTAAGGGGTTTCCCGGGGAGCTGTTTTTT.

The chain has TRBV6-5 and TRBJ2-1; TRBD2 is a possible D gene (6 bases). V was cut by 4 bases and J by 9 bases, with 13 bases left in between. Germline V gene data show CDR1 as MNHEY and CDR2 as SVGAGI. The CDR3 loop spans 13 amino acids. The CDR3 bases are TGTGCCAGCAGTTCCCTCCTGGGAGGTGAGCAGTTCTTC. Its translation: CASSSLLGGEQFF.

This chain joins TRBV13 and TRBJ2-1; 7 bases fit TRBD2. With 1 base clipped from V and 8 bases from J, the junction kept 8 bases outside the gene matches. Germline CDR1 PRHDT, CDR2 FYEKMQ (reference sequence). The CDR3 contains 15 residues. For the CDR3, the DNA is TGTGCCAGCAGCTTAGTGGGGGGGGGAGTCTATGAGCAGTTCTTC. Its protein product is CASSLVGGGVYEQFF.

J is TRBJ2-5 and V is TRBV5-1, with D possibly being TRBD1 (6 bases). Trimming took 4 bases from V and 4 from J, leaving 23 bases between them. The germline V gene encodes CDR1 SGHRS and CDR2 YFSETQ. The CDR3 extends over 17 amino acids. CDR3 nucleotide sequence: TGCGCCAGCAGCCCCGGACAACAGGGTTGGGGCCCAGAGACCCAGTACTTC. Translation: CASSPGQQGWGPETQYF.

The chain is built from TRBV7-9 and TRBJ2-7; weak D call: TRBD1 (5 bases). This CDR3 is built from 17 residues. The germline gives CDR1 SEHNR, CDR2 FQNEAQ (reference sequence). V lost 5 bases and J 2 bases, leaving 22 bases between the germline ends. Here the CDR3 reads CASSETFRPDTAYEQYF. In DNA, the CDR3 is TGTGCCAGCAGCGAGACATTTCGGCCGGACACAGCCTACGAGCAGTACTTC.

The rearrangement joins TRBV7-6 to TRBJ1-6, with a possible D match to TRBD1 (5 bases). Trimming cost V 5 bases and J 3 bases, with 5 bases left between them. This CDR3 is built from 13 residues. Per germline, CDR1 SGHVS and CDR2 FNYEAQ. CDR3 region: CASSQGYNSPLHF. The DNA of the CDR3 is TGTGCCAGCAGCCAGGGCTATAATTCACCCCTCCACTTT.

The genes are TRBV28 and TRBJ2-3; 7 bases agree with TRBD2. This CDR3 region has 13 residues. Germline V gives CDR1 MDHEN, CDR2 SYDVKM. Trimming took 8 bases from V and 3 from J; bases not matched to a gene: 5. The CDR3 region has the DNA TGTGCCAGCTCCCGGGGAGGGACAGATACGCAGTATTTT. Translation gives CASSRGGTDTQYF.

About this clone: This same CDR3 is encoded by further DNA sequences in the sample. The V and J genes are TRBV6-5 and TRBJ2-7; D may be TRBD2 (7 bases). The CDR3 extends over 15 amino acids. Germline V gives CDR1 MNHEY, CDR2 SVGAGI. Trimming took 0 bases from V and 4 from J, leaving 13 bases between them. The CDR3 DNA is TGTGCCAGCAGTTACTCGACGGGGGGCTTTTACGAGCAGTACTTC. This sequence encodes CASSYSTGGFYEQYF.

The chain combines TRBV5-4 with TRBJ2-1, with D unclear. Trimming took 1 base from V and 6 from J, leaving 11 bases between them. The germline V gene has CDR1 SGHNT and CDR2 YYREEE (reference sequence). This CDR3 spans 14 amino acids. The CDR3 protein is CASSLHQEINEQFF. The CDR3 region has the DNA TGTGCCAGCAGCTTGCATCAGGAAATCAATGAGCAGTTCTTC.

The chain couples TRBV9 to TRBJ1-1, with D unclear. Trimming took off 3 bases at V and 1 base at J, with 10 bases between the two ends. The CDR3 consists of 14 residues. Germline V gene lookup returns CDR1 SGDLS and CDR2 YYNGEE. The DNA of the CDR3 is TGTGCCAGCAGCGGACTAGACAAGAACACTGAAGCTTTCTTT. Protein product: CASSGLDKNTEAFF.

The DNA of the CDR3 is TGTGCCAGCAGCTCCGGACAGGGCGTCACTGAAGCTTTCTTT. Amino acid sequence: CASSSGQGVTEAFF. The V gene is TRBV11-2, the J gene TRBJ1-1; TRBD1 agrees at 8 bases. Germline V lookup: CDR1 SGHAT, CDR2 FQNNGV. The CDR3 totals 14 residues. V lost 4 bases to trimming and J lost 4 bases; unmatched junction nucleotides: 5.

V gene TRBV5-4 combines with J gene TRBJ2-1; D is possibly TRBD2 (7 bases). Trimming took 4 bases from V and 7 from J, leaving 15 bases between them. This CDR3 spans 14 amino acids. Germline V CDR1 and CDR2: SGHNT, YYREEE (reference sequence). The CDR3 DNA sequence: TGTGCCAGCAGCGGGGGGGGAAGGGGGAATGAGCAGTTCTTC. Its translation: CASSGGGRGNEQFF.

The chain employs TRBV9 and TRBJ1-6; 7 positions agree with TRBD1. Looked up from germline, CDR1 is SGDLS and CDR2 is YYNGEE. V lost 4 bases to trimming and J lost 4 bases; unmatched junction nucleotides: 8. The CDR3 has 16 amino acids. The CDR3 is CASSPRTGVYNSPLHF. The CDR3 coding sequence is TGTGCCAGCAGCCCTAGGACAGGAGTTTATAATTCACCCCTCCACTTT.

The chain couples TRBV7-8 to TRBJ2-7, with 8 bases fitting TRBD2. The V gene end was trimmed by 6 bases and the J gene end by 1 base; junction bases not matched to a gene: 17. Germline-derived CDR1 and CDR2 are SGHVS and FQNEAQ. The CDR3 totals 18 residues. This chain's CDR3 is CASSLGSGGGSRSYEQYF. CDR3 DNA: TGTGCCAGCAGTTTGGGTTCTGGCGGGGGGTCCCGATCCTACGAGCAGTACTTC.

The chain couples TRBV27 to TRBJ1-4, with 7 bases aligning to TRBD1. V lost 4 bases to trimming and J lost 6 bases; unmatched junction nucleotides: 5. Germline assignment: CDR1 MNHEY and CDR2 SMNVEV (reference sequence). The CDR3 is 14 amino acids. CDR3 bases: TGTGCCAGCAGTTCACAGGGGCATGATGAAAAACTGTTTTTT. Protein: CASSSQGHDEKLFF.

This clone was detected only once. This rearrangement joins TRBV6-4 to TRBJ1-5, with TRBD1 matching 9 bases. There are 18 residues in the CDR3. Losses at the gene ends were 2 bases for V and 2 bases for J; bases not matched to a gene: 10. Germline assignment: CDR1 MRHNA and CDR2 SNTAGT. The CDR3 coding sequence is TGTGCCAGCAGTGACCCGGGACAGGGAAAGGGTTGCAATCAGCCCCAGCATTTT. It yields the protein CASSDPGQGKGCNQPQHF.

This chain joins TRBV7-9 and TRBJ1-2, with 7 bases aligning to TRBD1. The CDR3 runs 14 residues. V lost 4 bases and J lost 3; bases outside the gene matches: 5. Germline CDR1 and CDR2: SEHNR and FQNEAQ (reference sequence). The CDR3 loop is CASSSRDSDYGYTF. CDR3 in DNA: TGTGCCAGCAGCTCCCGGGACAGTGACTATGGCTACACCTTC.